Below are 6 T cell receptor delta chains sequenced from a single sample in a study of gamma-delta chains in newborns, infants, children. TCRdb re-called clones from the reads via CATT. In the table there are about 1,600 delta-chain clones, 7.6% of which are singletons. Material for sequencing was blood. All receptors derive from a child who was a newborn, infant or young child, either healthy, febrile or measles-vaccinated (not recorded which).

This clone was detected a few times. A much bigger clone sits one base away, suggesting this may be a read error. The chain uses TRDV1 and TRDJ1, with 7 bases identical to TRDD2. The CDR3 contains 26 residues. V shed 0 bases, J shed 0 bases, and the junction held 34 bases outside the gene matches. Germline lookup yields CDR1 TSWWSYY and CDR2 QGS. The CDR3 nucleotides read TGTGCTCTTGGGGAACTCTTCTACCTTCCTTTTAGTGGGGACCATACACCCTTTACGTACACCGATAAACTCATCTTT. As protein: CALGELFYLPFSGDHTPFTYTDKLIF.

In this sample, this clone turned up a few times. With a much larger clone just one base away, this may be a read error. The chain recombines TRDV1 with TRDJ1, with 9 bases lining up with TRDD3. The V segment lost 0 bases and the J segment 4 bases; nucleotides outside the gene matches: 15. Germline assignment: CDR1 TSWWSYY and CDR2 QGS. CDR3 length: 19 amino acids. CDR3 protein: CALGELPRLGGYSSDKLIF. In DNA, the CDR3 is TGTGCTCTTGGGGAACTACCCCGACTCGGGGGATACTCGAGCGATAAACTCATCTTT.

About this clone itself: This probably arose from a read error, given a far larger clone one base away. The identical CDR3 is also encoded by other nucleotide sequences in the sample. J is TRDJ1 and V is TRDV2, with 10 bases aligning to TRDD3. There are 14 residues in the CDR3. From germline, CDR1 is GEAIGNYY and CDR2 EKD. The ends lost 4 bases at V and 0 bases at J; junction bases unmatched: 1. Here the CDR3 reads CACDTGGYTDKLIF. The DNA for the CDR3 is TGTGCCTGTGATACTGGGGGATACACCGATAAACTCATCTTT.

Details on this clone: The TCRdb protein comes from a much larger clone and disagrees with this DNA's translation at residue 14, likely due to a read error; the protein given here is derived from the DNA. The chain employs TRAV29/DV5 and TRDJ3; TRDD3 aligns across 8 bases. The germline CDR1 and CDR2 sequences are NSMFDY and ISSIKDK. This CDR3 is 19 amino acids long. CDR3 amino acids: CAASHWGASSSWDARQMFF. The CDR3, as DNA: TGTGCAGCAAGCCACTGGGGGGCCTCATCCTCCTGGGACGCCCGACAGATGTTTTTC.

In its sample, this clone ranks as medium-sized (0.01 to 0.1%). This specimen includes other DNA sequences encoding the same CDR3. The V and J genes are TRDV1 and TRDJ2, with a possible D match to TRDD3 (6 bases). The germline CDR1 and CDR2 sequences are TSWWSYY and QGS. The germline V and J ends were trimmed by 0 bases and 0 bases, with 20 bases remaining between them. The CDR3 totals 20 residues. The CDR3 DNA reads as TGTGCTCTTGGGGAACTAGACCGAGGGGATGGGTCCTCTTTGACAGCACAACTCTTCTTT. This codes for CALGELDRGDGSSLTAQLFF.

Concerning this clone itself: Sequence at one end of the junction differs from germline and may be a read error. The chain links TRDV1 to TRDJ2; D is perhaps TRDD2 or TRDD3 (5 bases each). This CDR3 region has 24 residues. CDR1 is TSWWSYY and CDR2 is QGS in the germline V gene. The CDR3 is CSLGARLPFLPLTGGVTLTAHLFF. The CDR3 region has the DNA TGTTCTCTTGGGGCACGGCTTCCGTTCCTGCCCCTTACTGGTGGGGTAACTTTGACCGCACACCTCTTCTTT.